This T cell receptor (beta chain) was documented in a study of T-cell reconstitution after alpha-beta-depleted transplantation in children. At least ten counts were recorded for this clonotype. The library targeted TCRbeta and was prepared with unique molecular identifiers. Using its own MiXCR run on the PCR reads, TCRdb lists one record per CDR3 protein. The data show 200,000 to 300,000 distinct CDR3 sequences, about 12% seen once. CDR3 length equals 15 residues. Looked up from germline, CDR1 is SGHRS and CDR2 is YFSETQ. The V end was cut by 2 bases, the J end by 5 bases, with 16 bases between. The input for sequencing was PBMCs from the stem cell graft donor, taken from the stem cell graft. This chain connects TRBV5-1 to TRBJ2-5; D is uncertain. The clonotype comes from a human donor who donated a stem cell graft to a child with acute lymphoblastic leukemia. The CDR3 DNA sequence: TGCGCCAGCAGCTTAATATTTGATTACCGGGAGACCCAGTACTTC. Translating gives CASSLIFDYRETQYF.